The 31 T cell receptor beta chains presented below share a single source sample, sequenced in a study of blood T cell repertoires in COVID-19. Clones were sequenced by immunoSEQ multiplex PCR, and TCRdb holds only the in-frame ones, with some missing. The table includes over 130,000 clones, about 74% detected once. The sequencing input was peripheral blood. The receptors shown here come from a man aged 45 to 65 with acute or convalescent COVID-19.

V is TRBV30 and J is TRBJ2-7, with TRBD2 as a possible D gene (7 bases). CDR1 and CDR2 from the germline V gene are GTSNPN and SVGIG (reference sequence). CDR3 length: 16 amino acids. Trimming took off 4 bases at V and 7 bases at J, with 26 bases between the two ends. This chain's CDR3 is CAWTPTKAGAATEQYF. As DNA, the CDR3 is TGTGCCTGGACTCCTACCAAGGCGGGGGCCGCGACGGAGCAGTACTTC.

In DNA form, the CDR3 reads TGTGCCAGCATAGGGGAAGAGACCCAGTACTTC. Its protein product is CASIGEETQYF. The genes are TRBV2 and TRBJ2-5; D is possibly TRBD1 (5 bases). The CDR3 consists of 11 residues. The ends were cut back, 7 bases at V and 3 bases at J, with 6 bases in the middle. Germline CDR1 is SNHLY and CDR2 is FYNNEI.

The CDR3 loop is CASSQDSGGAFYSDTQYF. CDR3 nucleotides: TGTGCCAGCAGCCAAGACTCCGGGGGGGCCTTTTACTCAGATACGCAGTATTTT. The V gene is TRBV4-2, the J gene TRBJ2-3; 8 bases fit TRBD2. The ends lost 0 bases at V and 4 bases at J; junction bases unmatched: 12. This CDR3 has 18 residues. Germline V lookup: CDR1 LGHNA, CDR2 YNFKEQ.

The chain is built from TRBV5-5 and TRBJ1-2; unclear D gene. CDR1 SGHKS and CDR2 YYEKEE come from the germline V gene (reference sequence). Trimming shortened V by 2 bases and J by 8 bases, and 13 bases separated the two germline ends. CDR3 length: 13 amino acids. The CDR3 protein is CASSFYSGGGYTF. CDR3 nucleotides: TGTGCCAGCAGCTTTTATTCAGGAGGGGGCTACACCTTC.

This clone appeared once. The chain links TRBV5-1 to TRBJ2-7; possible D gene TRBD2, 5 bases. The CDR3 is made up of 13 amino acids. Trimming left V 0 bases short and J 3 bases short, with 7 bases between. Per the germline V gene, CDR1 is SGHRS and CDR2 is YFSETQ. The CDR3 DNA is TGCGCCAGCAGCTTGGGCGAGGGCTACGAGCAGTACTTC. Protein sequence: CASSLGEGYEQYF. The full variable domain, with the rest looked up from reference TRBV5-1 and TRBJ2-7, is KAGVTQTPRYLIKTRGQQVTLSCSPISGHRSVSWYQQTPGQGLQFLFEYFSETQRNKGNFPGRFSGRQFSNSRSEMNVSTLELGDSALYLCASSLGEGYEQYFGPGTRLTVT.

The genes are TRBV3-1 (or the pseudogene TRBV3-2) and TRBJ1-1; tentatively, D is TRBD1 (5 bases). CDR3 length: 16 amino acids. V was trimmed by 0 bases and J by 0 bases, leaving 11 bases between them. CDR1 and CDR2 from the germline V gene are LGHDT and YNNKEL (reference sequence). The CDR3 DNA follows: TGTGCCAGCAGCCAAGATAGGAGGGGTCTGAACACTGAAGCTTTCTTT. Translating it yields CASSQDRRGLNTEAFF.

This chain uses TRBV28 with TRBJ2-1, with D uncertain. Trimming left V 3 bases short and J 6 bases short, with 6 bases between. Germline assignment: CDR1 MDHEN and CDR2 SYDVKM. The CDR3 is 12 residues long. CDR3 sequence: CASSFRFNEQFF. DNA for the CDR3: TGTGCCAGCAGTTTTCGTTTCAATGAGCAGTTCTTC.

This clone was counted once. The chain couples TRBV7-6 to TRBJ2-2; D is undetermined. Trimming took off 0 bases at V and 5 bases at J, with 4 bases between the two ends. The CDR3 sequence is 13 residues long. Germline lookup yields CDR1 SGHVS and CDR2 FNYEAQ. CDR3 amino acids: CASSLARTGELFF. As DNA, the CDR3 is TGTGCCAGCAGCTTAGCGAGAACCGGGGAGCTGTTTTTT.

This clone is a singleton in its sample. This chain links TRBV5-1 with TRBJ2-3; D unclear. Trimming stripped 4 bases from V and 2 bases from J, with 8 bases between. Germline V gene sequence: CDR1 SGHRS, CDR2 YFSETQ. The CDR3 has 13 residues. The CDR3 DNA follows: TGCGCCAGCAGCCCTACTCACACAGATACGCAGTATTTT. It specifies CASSPTHTDTQYF.

The chain carries TRBV19 and TRBJ1-2, with D perhaps matching TRBD1 (6 bases). With 7 bases removed from V and 0 bases from J, the gap between germline ends came to 18 bases. CDR1 LNHDA and CDR2 SQIVND come from the germline V gene (reference sequence). The CDR3 length is 16 residues. The CDR3 is CASTGRQANANYGYTF. The CDR3, as DNA: TGTGCCAGTACGGGAAGACAGGCGAACGCTAACTATGGCTACACCTTC.

The J gene is TRBJ1-3, the V gene TRBV7-6; unclear D gene. This CDR3 region has 16 residues. Trimming took off 4 bases at V and 2 bases at J, with 15 bases between the two ends. Germline V gives CDR1 SGHVS, CDR2 FNYEAQ. In DNA form, the CDR3 reads TGTGCCAGCAGCTCGGTTTCTACAGTACCTGGAAACACCATATATTTT. Translation: CASSSVSTVPGNTIYF.

This clone was seen only a few times. The J gene is TRBJ2-1, the V gene TRBV6-6; D possibly corresponds to TRBD2 (5 bases). With 6 bases removed from V and 10 bases from J, the gap between germline ends came to 13 bases. This CDR3 has 12 residues. Per the germline V gene, CDR1 is MNHNY and CDR2 is SVGAGI (reference sequence). The CDR3 reads CASSHGLVEQFF. The CDR3 DNA reads TGTGCCAGCAGCCACGGACTGGTAGAGCAGTTCTTC.

Details on this clone: The same CDR3 is also encoded by other DNA sequences in this sample. The V call is TRBV24-1, the J call TRBJ2-3; 13 nucleotides align to TRBD2. The V segment lost 3 bases and the J segment 5 bases; nucleotides outside the gene matches: 4. Germline-derived CDR1 and CDR2 are KGHDR and SFDVKD. The CDR3 is made up of 16 amino acids. In DNA form, the CDR3 reads TGTGCCACCAGTGATCCACTAGCGGGGGGGAGAGATACGCAGTATTTT. Translation gives CATSDPLAGGRDTQYF.

Concerning this clone itself: This specimen includes other DNA sequences encoding the same CDR3. J is TRBJ1-1 and V is TRBV3-1 (or the pseudogene TRBV3-2); a weak D match, TRBD1 (6 bases). With 3 bases removed from V and 1 base from J, the gap between germline ends came to 6 bases. The length of the CDR3 is 13 residues. Per germline, CDR1 LGHDT and CDR2 YNNKEL (reference sequence). CDR3 sequence: CASSQDRNTEAFF. The CDR3 DNA sequence: TGTGCCAGCAGCCAGGACAGGAACACTGAAGCTTTCTTT.

This clone was observed a single time. The J gene is TRBJ1-2, the V gene TRBV11-2; 9 nucleotides align to TRBD1. The CDR3 sequence is 16 residues long. CDR1 is SGHAT and CDR2 is FQNNGV in the germline V gene. The trim removed 1 base at V and 4 bases at J, leaving 7 bases unmatched. In nucleotides, the CDR3 is TGTGCCAGCAGCTTAGCCACAGGGGGCGCTTTCTATGGCTACACCTTC. Its translation is CASSLATGGAFYGYTF.

The chain recombines TRBV28 with TRBJ2-7, with D perhaps matching TRBD1 (7 bases). CDR3 size: 13 residues. Trimming cost V 6 bases and J 9 bases, with 18 bases left between them. From germline, CDR1 is MDHEN and CDR2 SYDVKM. For the CDR3, the DNA is TGTGCCAGCAGCCTCTCGGGGCAGGGGGGGCAGTACGTC. Translated, it gives CASSLSGQGGQYV.

The chain links TRBV5-4 to TRBJ1-6; D is unresolved. The germline V gene has CDR1 SGHNT and CDR2 YYREEE (reference sequence). This CDR3 has 14 residues. The V and J ends lost 0 bases and 7 bases respectively, with 8 bases between them. CDR3 sequence reads: CASSLGEGNSPLHF. The CDR3 DNA is TGTGCCAGCAGCTTGGGTGAGGGAAATTCACCCCTCCACTTT.

The CDR3 nucleotides read TGTGCCAGCAGCCAAGCCCCCAAAACAGGGAACTACAATGAGCAGTTCTTC. Its translation: CASSQAPKTGNYNEQFF. The chain recombines TRBV14 with TRBJ2-1; D perhaps matches TRBD1 (6 bases). Germline V lookup: CDR1 SGHDN, CDR2 FVKESK. The CDR3 is 17 residues long. The V gene lost 1 base and the J gene lost 3 bases, with 16 bases spanning the gap.

This rearrangement joins TRBV4-1 to TRBJ1-5, with a weak D call TRBD1 (5 bases). Germline V gene data show CDR1 as MGHRA and CDR2 as YSYEKL. V lost 4 bases to trimming and J lost 6 bases, with 16 bases between them. This CDR3 comprises 15 residues. The CDR3 loop is CASSLVEGPGQPQHF. The CDR3, as DNA: TGCGCCAGCAGCCTCGTGGAGGGGCCGGGTCAGCCCCAGCATTTT.

The chain recombines TRBV12-3 or TRBV12-4 with TRBJ1-1; TRBD1 aligns across 7 bases. Trimming took 6 bases from V and 1 from J; bases not matched to a gene: 2. This CDR3 has 13 amino acids. CDR3 amino acids: CASRDRENTEAFF. DNA of the CDR3: TGTGCCAGCAGAGACAGGGAGAACACTGAAGCTTTCTTT.

The chain links TRBV3-1 (or the pseudogene TRBV3-2) to TRBJ1-6, with D perhaps TRBD1 (6 bases). The V and J ends lost 1 base and 11 bases respectively, with 18 bases between them. Germline V CDR1 and CDR2: LGHDT, YNNKEL (reference sequence). CDR3 length equals 16 residues. The CDR3, as DNA: TGTGCCAGCAGCCAAGGCCCCGCGGGGGCGCAGACACCCCTCCACTTT. Encoded protein: CASSQGPAGAQTPLHF.

This clone was recorded many times. The V and J genes are TRBV29-1 and TRBJ2-5; maybe TRBD2 (6 bases). Trimming removed 3 bases at V and 4 bases at J, with 15 bases between. This CDR3 is built from 14 residues. Germline assignment: CDR1 SQVTM and CDR2 ANQGSEA. The CDR3 bases are TGCAGCGTTGACCGGACTGGGAGGAGAGAGACCCAGTACTTC. As protein: CSVDRTGRRETQYF.

This chain connects TRBV4-2 to TRBJ1-6; a weak D match, TRBD1 (5 bases). Per germline, CDR1 LGHNA and CDR2 YNFKEQ. V was trimmed by 3 bases and J by 9 bases, leaving 21 bases between them. The length of the CDR3 is 17 residues. The CDR3 DNA reads as TGTGCCAGCAGCCAGGCTTCAGTGGGGGGAGTAGGTTCACCCCTCCACTTT. Translated, it gives CASSQASVGGVGSPLHF.

This chain connects TRBV5-6 to TRBJ1-6; D perhaps matches TRBD1 (5 bases). Trimming left V 0 bases short and J 8 bases short, with 9 bases between. The germline gives CDR1 SGHDT, CDR2 YYEEEE. CDR3 length: 14 amino acids. The CDR3 spells CASSLGVRDSPLHF. CDR3 nucleotide sequence: TGTGCCAGCAGCTTGGGCGTCAGGGATTCACCCCTCCACTTT.

In this sample, this clone turned up a few times. The rearrangement uses TRBV7-2 and TRBJ1-1; D is undetermined. The CDR3 has 14 residues. Deletions cut 1 base from V and 1 base from J, with 7 bases between. The germline CDR1 and CDR2 sequences are SGHTA and FQGNSA. As DNA, the CDR3 is TGTGCCAGCAGCTTAGGCGGGAAGAACACTGAAGCTTTCTTT. It yields the protein CASSLGGKNTEAFF.

CDR3 sequence reads: CASSALLAGGPQEQFF. DNA for the CDR3: TGTGCCAGCAGCGCACTACTAGCGGGGGGGCCTCAGGAGCAGTTCTTC. This rearrangement joins TRBV9 to TRBJ2-1, with 13 bases lining up with TRBD2. CDR3 size: 16 residues. With 3 bases clipped from V and 10 bases from J, the junction kept 10 bases outside the gene matches. In germline, CDR1 is SGDLS, CDR2 YYNGEE.

V usage is TRBV9 and J usage is TRBJ2-2; the match to TRBD2 covers 10 bases. Per germline, CDR1 SGDLS and CDR2 YYNGEE. The CDR3 length is 16 residues. J lost 6 bases, V lost 3 bases, and 8 bases had no gene match. The CDR3 loop reads CASSERAGGPSGELFF. DNA for the CDR3: TGTGCCAGCAGCGAACGAGCGGGGGGGCCATCCGGGGAGCTGTTTTTT.

The sample holds a few counts of this clone. This rearrangement joins TRBV29-1 to TRBJ1-1; maybe TRBD1 (5 bases). The CDR3 loop spans 14 amino acids. Trimming cost V 6 bases and J 2 bases, with 16 bases left between them. The V gene's germline CDR1 is SQVTM and CDR2 ANQGSEA. CDR3 sequence: CSVDSGPVNTEAFF. The DNA of the CDR3 is TGCAGCGTCGACAGTGGGCCGGTTAACACTGAAGCTTTCTTT.

This clone was found once. The chain employs TRBV6-5 and TRBJ1-2, with no clear D. This CDR3 is 14 amino acids long. V shed 2 bases and J shed 6 bases, with 13 bases lying between them. Germline CDR1 is MNHEY and CDR2 is SVGAGI. DNA of the CDR3: TGTGCCAGCAGTTACGGTCCGGTTTCGGATGGCTACACCTTC. Translating gives CASSYGPVSDGYTF.

This chain links TRBV3-1 (or the pseudogene TRBV3-2) with TRBJ1-2, with 9 bases fitting TRBD1. There are 15 residues in the CDR3. Germline CDR1 and CDR2: LGHDT and YNNKEL (reference sequence). V lost 4 bases to trimming and J lost 7 bases; unmatched junction nucleotides: 10. Here the CDR3 reads CASSPPGQGLFGYTF. The CDR3 nucleotides read TGTGCCAGCAGCCCCCCGGGACAGGGCCTCTTTGGCTACACCTTC.

The V gene is TRBV6-2 or TRBV6-3, the J gene TRBJ1-5, with D possibly matching TRBD1 (5 bases). The CDR3 is 13 residues long. Germline V gene sequence: CDR1 MNHEY, CDR2 SVGEGT. V lost 5 bases and J 5 bases, leaving 10 bases between the germline ends. CDR3 sequence: CASSTDTYQPQHF. DNA for the CDR3: TGTGCCAGCAGTACGGACACTTATCAGCCCCAGCATTTT.